The 8 T cell receptor beta chains given below trace back to one sample, sequenced in a study of OX40 agonist ivuxolimab in advanced cancers. The table came from immunoSEQ multiplex PCR; TCRdb's copy has only in-frame clones and leaves some out. This sample has approximately 61,000 clones, with 87% found just once. Sequencing used CD4+ or CD8+ T cells sorted from blood, obtained in a trial of the OX40 agonist ivuxolimab. The receptors originated from an adult with an advanced solid tumor such as melanoma, head and neck, liver or kidney cancer.

The V call is TRBV30, the J call TRBJ1-2; the D gene is possibly TRBD1 (5 bases). Trimming pared 1 base from V and 5 bases from J, leaving 17 bases between. This CDR3 comprises 15 residues. Germline loops: CDR1 GTSNPN, CDR2 SVGIG (reference sequence). For the CDR3, the DNA is TGTGCCTGGAGTGATATTATGCGAGGGGATTATGGCTACACCTTC. Its translation: CAWSDIMRGDYGYTF.

V is TRBV5-1 and J is TRBJ2-5, with 8 bases identical to TRBD2. This CDR3 has 15 amino acids. Germline loops: CDR1 SGHRS, CDR2 YFSETQ. Trimming cost V 0 bases and J 5 bases; bases outside gene matches: 6. The CDR3 DNA reads TGCGCCAGCAGCTTGGCGGGGGGGCCGTTGGAGACCCAGTACTTC. Its protein product is CASSLAGGPLETQYF.

V gene TRBV7-6 combines with J gene TRBJ2-2; a weak D match, TRBD2 (6 bases). The CDR3 contains 16 residues. V was cut by 3 bases and J by 2 bases, with 13 bases left in between. CDR1 and CDR2 from the germline V gene are SGHVS and FNYEAQ. The CDR3 sequence is CASSLVIADNTGELFF. CDR3 DNA: TGTGCCAGCAGCTTGGTGATAGCGGATAACACCGGGGAGCTGTTTTTT. The complete variable domain, with remaining parts taken from reference TRBV7-6 and TRBJ2-2, reads GAGVSQSPRYKVTKRGQDVALRCDPISGHVSLYWYRQALGQGPEFLTYFNYEAQQDKSGLPNDRFSAERPEGSISTLTIQRTEQRDSAMYRCASSLVIADNTGELFFGEGSRLTVL.

The CDR3 spells CASSRQLNSYEQYF. CDR3 DNA: TGTGCCAGCTCCAGGCAACTTAACTCCTACGAGCAGTACTTC. The J gene is TRBJ2-7, the V gene TRBV2; D not resolved. The V end lost 8 bases, the J end lost 0 bases, and 14 bases lay between the germline ends. CDR3 length: 14 amino acids. Per the germline V gene, CDR1 is SNHLY and CDR2 is FYNNEI.

The chain employs TRBV5-1 and TRBJ1-2, with D perhaps matching TRBD1 (5 bases). This CDR3 is 13 amino acids long. The germline V gene encodes CDR1 SGHRS and CDR2 YFSETQ. Trimming took off 10 bases at V and 3 bases at J, with 16 bases between the two ends. CDR3: CASGPSGDYGYTF. The CDR3 nucleotides are TGCGCCTCGGGGCCATCGGGGGACTATGGCTACACCTTC.

The chain joins TRBV7-2 to TRBJ1-1; 8 bases agree with TRBD1. CDR3 length: 15 residues. Unmatched junction bases numbered 4, after V lost 0 bases and J lost 4 bases. Per germline, CDR1 SGHTA and CDR2 FQGNSA. The CDR3 sequence is CASSLAPTGVTEAFF. CDR3 DNA sequence: TGTGCCAGCAGCTTAGCCCCGACAGGGGTCACTGAAGCTTTCTTT.

This clone has only one observation. This chain uses TRBV11-3 with TRBJ2-2; unclear D gene. This CDR3 is built from 16 residues. V was cut by 1 base and J by 1 base, with 10 bases left in between. Germline values: CDR1 SGHNT, CDR2 YENEEA. The CDR3, as DNA: TGTGCCAGCAGCTTAGCTGTTTCGGGGAACACCGGGGAGCTGTTTTTT. This encodes CASSLAVSGNTGELFF.

This chain uses TRBV19 with TRBJ2-2, with unresolved D. The CDR3 is 13 amino acids. Trimming took off 8 bases at V and 2 bases at J, with 9 bases between the two ends. Germline CDR1 reads LNHDA; CDR2 reads SQIVND (reference sequence). CDR3 nucleotide sequence: TGTGCCAGTCTTTGGTTCAACACCGGGGAGCTGTTTTTT. It yields the protein CASLWFNTGELFF.